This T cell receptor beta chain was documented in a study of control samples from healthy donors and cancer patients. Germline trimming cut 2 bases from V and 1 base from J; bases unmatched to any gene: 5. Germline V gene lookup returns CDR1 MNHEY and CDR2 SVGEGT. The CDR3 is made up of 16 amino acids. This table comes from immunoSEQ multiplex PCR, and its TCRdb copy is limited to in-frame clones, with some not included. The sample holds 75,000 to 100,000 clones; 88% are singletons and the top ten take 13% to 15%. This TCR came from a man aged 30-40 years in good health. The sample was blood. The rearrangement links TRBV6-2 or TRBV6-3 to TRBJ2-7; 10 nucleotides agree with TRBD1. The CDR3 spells CASSYEDRGNSYEQYF. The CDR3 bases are TGTGCCAGCAGTTACGAGGACAGGGGGAATTCCTACGAGCAGTACTTC.